The present TCR beta chain was sequenced within a study of shared clonotypes between healthy human individuals. Findings and caveats of the study: A handful of donors had around 5% of their naive CD4 clonotypes in common.

Clones were sequenced by immunoSEQ multiplex PCR, and TCRdb holds only the in-frame ones, with some missing. Among approximately 2.1 million clones listed, 90% to 95% were seen once. For this clone: Its target is unknown.

The investigators split CD4+ cells into a CD45RA+ naive subset and a CD45RA-negative memory subset. Germline CDR1 MDHEN, CDR2 SYDVKM. This CDR3 is built from 11 residues. V lost 8 bases, J lost 6 bases, and 8 bases lay in between. The sample was naive CD4+ T cells from PBMCs. Noted subset: CD45RA+ positively selected. The sequence was obtained from a man aged 18-30 years in good health. Some clones in this sample may be carry-over from other donors' samples. V is TRBV28 and J is TRBJ1-5; D perhaps matches TRBD1 (5 bases). In nucleotides, the CDR3 is TGTGCCAGCCAGGGCCGTCAGCCCCAGCATTTT. Its translation: CASQGRQPQHF.